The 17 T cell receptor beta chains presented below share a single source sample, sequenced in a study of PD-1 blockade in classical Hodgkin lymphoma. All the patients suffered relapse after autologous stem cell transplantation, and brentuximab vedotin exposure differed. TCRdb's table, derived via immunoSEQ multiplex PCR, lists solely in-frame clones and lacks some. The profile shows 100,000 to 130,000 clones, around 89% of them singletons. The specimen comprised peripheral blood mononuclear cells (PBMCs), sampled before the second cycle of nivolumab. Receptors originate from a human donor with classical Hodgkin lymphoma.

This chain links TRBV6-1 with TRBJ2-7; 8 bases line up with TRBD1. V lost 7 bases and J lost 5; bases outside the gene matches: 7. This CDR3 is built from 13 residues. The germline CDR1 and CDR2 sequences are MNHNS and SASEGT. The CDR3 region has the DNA TGTGCCAGCATCCTGGACAGGGTCCACGAGCAGTACTTC. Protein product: CASILDRVHEQYF.

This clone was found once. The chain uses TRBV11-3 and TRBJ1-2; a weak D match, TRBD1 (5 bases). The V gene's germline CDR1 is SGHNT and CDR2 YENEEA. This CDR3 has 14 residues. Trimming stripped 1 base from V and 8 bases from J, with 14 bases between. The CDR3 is CASSLVGPGGGYTF. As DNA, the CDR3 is TGTGCCAGCAGCTTAGTAGGGCCGGGGGGAGGCTACACCTTC.

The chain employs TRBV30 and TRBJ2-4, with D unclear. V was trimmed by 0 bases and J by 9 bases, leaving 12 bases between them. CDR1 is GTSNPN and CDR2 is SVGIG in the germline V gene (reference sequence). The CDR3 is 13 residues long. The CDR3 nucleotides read TGTGCCTGGAGTGTAGCAGCCCCAGGCATTCAGTACTTC. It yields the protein CAWSVAAPGIQYF.

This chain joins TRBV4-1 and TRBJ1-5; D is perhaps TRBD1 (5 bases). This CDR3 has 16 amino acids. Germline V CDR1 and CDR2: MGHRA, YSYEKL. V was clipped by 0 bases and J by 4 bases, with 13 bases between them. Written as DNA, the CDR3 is TGCGCCAGCAGCCAAGATTATCCCGAGGGGAATCAGCCCCAGCATTTT. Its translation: CASSQDYPEGNQPQHF.

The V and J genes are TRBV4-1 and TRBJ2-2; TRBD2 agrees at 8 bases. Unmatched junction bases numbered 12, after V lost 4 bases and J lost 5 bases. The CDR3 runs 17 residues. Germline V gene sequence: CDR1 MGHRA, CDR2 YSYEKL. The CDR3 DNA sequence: TGCGCCAGCAGCCCGAACGGGGGCGGGAGGCGGACCGGGGAGCTGTTTTTT. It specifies CASSPNGGGRRTGELFF.

CDR3 nucleotide sequence: TGTGCCAGCAGCTTAGATCCGGCTAGCGGGAGGGCGGACACCGGGGAGCTGTTTTTT. The encoded protein is CASSLDPASGRADTGELFF. The genes are TRBV11-2 and TRBJ2-2, with TRBD2 identical over 12 bases. The CDR3 totals 19 residues. CDR1 SGHAT and CDR2 FQNNGV come from the germline V gene. V dropped 0 bases and J dropped 3; count of bases not matched to a gene: 8.

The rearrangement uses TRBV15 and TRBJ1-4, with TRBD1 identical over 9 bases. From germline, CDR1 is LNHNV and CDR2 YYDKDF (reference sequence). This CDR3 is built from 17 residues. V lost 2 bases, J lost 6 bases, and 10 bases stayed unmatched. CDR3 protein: CATSRTPWRDRDEKLFF. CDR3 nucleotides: TGTGCCACCAGCAGAACTCCATGGCGGGACAGGGATGAAAAACTGTTTTTT.

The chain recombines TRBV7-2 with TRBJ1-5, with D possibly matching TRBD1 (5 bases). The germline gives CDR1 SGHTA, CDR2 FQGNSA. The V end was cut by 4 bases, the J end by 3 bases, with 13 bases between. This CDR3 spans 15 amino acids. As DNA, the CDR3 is TGTGCCAGCAGCTCAAGGGACGGTGACAATCAGCCCCAGCATTTT. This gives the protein CASSSRDGDNQPQHF.

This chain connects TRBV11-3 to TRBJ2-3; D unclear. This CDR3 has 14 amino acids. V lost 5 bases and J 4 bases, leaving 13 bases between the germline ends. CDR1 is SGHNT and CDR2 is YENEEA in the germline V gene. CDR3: CASSERVDPDTQYF. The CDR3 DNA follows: TGTGCCAGCAGCGAGCGTGTGGACCCAGATACGCAGTATTTT.

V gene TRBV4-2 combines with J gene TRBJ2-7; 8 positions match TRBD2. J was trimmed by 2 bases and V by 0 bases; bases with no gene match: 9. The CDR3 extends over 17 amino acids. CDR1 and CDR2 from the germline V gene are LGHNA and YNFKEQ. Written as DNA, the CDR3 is TGTGCCAGCAGCCAAGAAACTCAAGCGGGAGCCACCTACGAGCAGTACTTC. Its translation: CASSQETQAGATYEQYF.

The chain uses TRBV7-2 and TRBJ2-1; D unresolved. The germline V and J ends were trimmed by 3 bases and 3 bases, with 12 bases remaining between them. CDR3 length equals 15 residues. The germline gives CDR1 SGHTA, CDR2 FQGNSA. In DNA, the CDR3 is TGTGCCAGCAGCTTGGAAGTTTTGCTCTACAATGAGCAGTTCTTC. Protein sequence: CASSLEVLLYNEQFF.

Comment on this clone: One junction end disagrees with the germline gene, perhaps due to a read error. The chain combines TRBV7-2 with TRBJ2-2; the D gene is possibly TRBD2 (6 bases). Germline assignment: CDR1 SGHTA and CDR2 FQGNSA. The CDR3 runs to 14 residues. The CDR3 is CASRLAANTGELFF. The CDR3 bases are TGTGCCAGCAGATTAGCGGCCAACACCGGGGAGCTGTTTTTT.

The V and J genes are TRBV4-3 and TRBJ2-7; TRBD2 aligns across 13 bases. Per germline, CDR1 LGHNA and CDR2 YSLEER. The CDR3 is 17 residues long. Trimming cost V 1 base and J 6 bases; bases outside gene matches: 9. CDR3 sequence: CASSQAPLAGGPSEQYF. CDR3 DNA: TGCGCCAGCAGCCAAGCCCCACTAGCGGGAGGGCCTTCCGAGCAGTACTTC.

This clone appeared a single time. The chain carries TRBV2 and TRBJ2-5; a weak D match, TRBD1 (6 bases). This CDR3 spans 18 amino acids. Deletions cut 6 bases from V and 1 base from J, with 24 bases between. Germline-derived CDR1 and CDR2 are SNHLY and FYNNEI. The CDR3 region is CASSDPTGGLSPQETQYF. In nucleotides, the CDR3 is TGTGCCAGCAGCGACCCGACAGGCGGCCTAAGTCCCCAAGAGACCCAGTACTTC.

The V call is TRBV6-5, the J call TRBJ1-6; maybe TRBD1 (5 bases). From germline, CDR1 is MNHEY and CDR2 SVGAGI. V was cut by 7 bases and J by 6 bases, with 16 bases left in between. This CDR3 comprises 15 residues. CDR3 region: CASTAGDPINSPLHF. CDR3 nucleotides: TGTGCCAGCACCGCGGGGGATCCCATTAATTCACCCCTCCACTTT.

The DNA for the CDR3 is TGTGCCAGCAGCCGCGGACTCATCGGAGACTACGAGCAGTACTTC. Translating it yields CASSRGLIGDYEQYF. The chain combines TRBV14 with TRBJ2-7; a possible D gene is TRBD2 (5 bases). Looked up from germline, CDR1 is SGHDN and CDR2 is FVKESK. This CDR3 has 15 residues. Trimming took off 4 bases at V and 3 bases at J, with 16 bases between the two ends.

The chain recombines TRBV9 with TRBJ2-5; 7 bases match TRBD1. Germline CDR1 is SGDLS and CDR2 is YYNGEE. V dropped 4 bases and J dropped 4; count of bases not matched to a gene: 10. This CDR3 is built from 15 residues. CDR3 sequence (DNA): TGTGCCAGCAGCCCAACCCCGACAGGGCGAGAGACCCAGTACTTC. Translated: CASSPTPTGRETQYF.